This T cell receptor (beta chain) was profiled in a study of low-dose radiotherapy and immunotherapy resistance in tumors. This clonotype came up many times. Germline CDR1 reads SEHNR; CDR2 reads FQNEAQ (reference sequence). There are 13 residues in the CDR3. Between the trimmed V and J ends, which lost 3 bases and 1 base, there was a span of 4 bases. Time point defined: after trial treatment. As to treatment: LDRT plus nivolumab, ipilimumab, low-dose cyclophosphamide and aspirin (RACIN trial). With TRAV- and TRBV-specific primers, first-strand cDNA was made, covering the alpha and beta chains. Amplification, which lasted roughly 22 PCR cycles, used a constant-region primer and V-primer adapter to amplify TCRs. TCRdb itself ran the reads through MiXCR, one entry per CDR3 protein. This sample has roughly 100,000 distinct CDR3 sequences, with 20% to 25% found just once.

The specimen comprised PBMCs, sampled after low-dose radiotherapy plus immunotherapy. This chain uses TRBV7-9 with TRBJ1-3, with no clear D. This receptor was obtained from a male donor with prostate cancer. CDR3 region: CASSFESGNTIYF. CDR3 in DNA: TGTGCCAGCAGCTTTGAATCTGGAAACACCATATATTTT.